One and the same sample provided the 18 T cell receptor beta chains below, sequenced in a study of blood T cells in healthy people across ages. Using a J-beta primer mix together with a sample-barcoded 5' primer, a second PCR was run for about 6 to 12 cycles. MiXCR was run by TCRdb on the 5' RACE reads, yielding one entry per CDR3 protein. The sample includes around 870,000 distinct CDR3 sequences, roughly 26% of them seen just once. Material for sequencing was blood. All receptors derive from a woman aged 80 or older in good health.

Ten or more counts support this clonotype. The chain combines TRBV7-2 with TRBJ2-5; 8 bases are a match to TRBD1. CDR3 length equals 17 residues. Germline assignment: CDR1 SGHTA and CDR2 FQGNSA. The V and J ends lost 2 bases and 4 bases, in that order; junction bases with no gene match: 12. DNA for the CDR3: TGTGCCAGCAGCTTAAGGGCCAGGGGGCTCGGTGGAGAGACCCAGTACTTC. Amino acid sequence: CASSLRARGLGGETQYF.

This clonotype was picked up many times. This chain joins TRBV7-2 and TRBJ2-7, with D unresolved. The V end lost 4 bases, the J end lost 0 bases, and 16 bases lay between the germline ends. The CDR3 is 16 residues long. The germline CDR1 and CDR2 sequences are SGHTA and FQGNSA. The CDR3 sequence is CASSSQGYSSSYEQYF. The CDR3 DNA reads as TGTGCCAGCAGCTCCCAAGGTTACAGCAGCTCCTACGAGCAGTACTTC. The whole variable domain, filled in from reference TRBV7-2 and TRBJ2-7, reads GAGVSQSPSNKVTEKGKDVELRCDPISGHTALYWYRQSLGQGLEFLIYFQGNSAPDKSGLPSDRFSAERTGGSVSTLTIQRTQQEDSAVYLCASSSQGYSSSYEQYFGPGTRLTVT.

About this clonotype itself: A much larger clone lies a single base off, so this may be a read error. The chain has TRBV12-3 or TRBV12-4 and TRBJ2-3; possibly TRBD1 or TRBD2 for D (5 bases each). This CDR3 spans 13 amino acids. CDR3 protein: CASRSRGTDAQYF. CDR3 in DNA: TGTGCCAGCAGGTCCCGGGGCACAGATGCGCAGTATTTT.

This clonotype was seen at least ten times. The chain combines TRBV30 with TRBJ1-6; D is undetermined. CDR3 length equals 14 residues. V shed 4 bases and J shed 7 bases, with 14 bases lying between them. Germline V gives CDR1 GTSNPN, CDR2 SVGIG (reference sequence). CDR3 DNA sequence: TGTGCCTGGAATCTTTACAGCCCCAATTCACCCCTCCACTTT. This codes for CAWNLYSPNSPLHF.

The chain has TRBV9 and TRBJ2-2; TRBD1 might be the D (5 bases). CDR1 and CDR2 from the germline V gene are SGDLS and YYNGEE. The CDR3 has 14 amino acids. V was pared by 6 bases and J by 3 bases, with 12 bases between. The CDR3 DNA is TGTGCCAGCAATTCAGGGTCTTACACCGGGGAGCTGTTTTTT. Its protein is CASNSGSYTGELFF. Combining the CDR3 with reference TRBV9 and TRBJ2-2 gives the whole variable domain DSGVTQTPKHLITATGQRVTLRCSPRSGDLSVYWYQQSLDQGLQFLIQYYNGEERAKGNILERFSAQQFPDLHSELNLSSLELGDSALYFCASNSGSYTGELFFGEGSRLTVL.

This chain connects TRBV5-1 to TRBJ2-3, with TRBD1 matching 11 bases. The germline V gene encodes CDR1 SGHRS and CDR2 YFSETQ. The CDR3 spans 15 residues. J gave up 4 bases and V 4 bases, and 5 bases lay outside the gene matches. CDR3 amino acids: CASSPDRGQADTQYF. As DNA, the CDR3 is TGCGCCAGCAGCCCGGACAGGGGGCAGGCAGATACGCAGTATTTT.

V usage is TRBV27 and J usage is TRBJ2-7, with 7 bases aligning to TRBD1. The CDR3 is 17 residues long. After removal of 1 base from V and 3 bases from J, the junction contained 12 bases not matched to a gene. Germline lookup yields CDR1 MNHEY and CDR2 SMNVEV (reference sequence). This CDR3 reads CASSLYPNRGDNYEQYF. The DNA of the CDR3 is TGTGCCAGCAGTTTATACCCCAACAGGGGCGATAACTACGAGCAGTACTTC.

This clonotype was seen repeatedly, ten times or more. The CDR3 is CASSLRGTGEGAGETQYF. In DNA form, the CDR3 reads TGTGCCAGCAGCCTTAGAGGAACAGGGGAAGGGGCGGGAGAGACCCAGTACTTC. The chain couples TRBV4-2 to TRBJ2-5; TRBD1 agrees at 7 bases. This CDR3 region has 18 residues. Germline trimming cut 4 bases from V and 4 bases from J; bases unmatched to any gene: 18. Germline CDR1 LGHNA, CDR2 YNFKEQ.

Details on this clonotype: A much larger clone sits a single nucleotide away, making a read error possible. The chain employs TRBV7-9 and TRBJ1-2; D ambiguous. This CDR3 region has 12 residues. Germline V gene data show CDR1 as SEHNR and CDR2 as FQNEAQ (reference sequence). CDR3 in amino acids: CAGSLLGRTYTF. Written as DNA, the CDR3 is TGTGCCGGCAGCTTATTAGGACGGACCTACACCTTC.

Remarks on this clonotype: This may arise from a read error, as a much more abundant clone is one base away. The rearrangement joins TRBV12-3 or TRBV12-4 to TRBJ2-1, with D tentatively TRBD2 (6 bases). The CDR3 spans 15 residues. CDR3 sequence (DNA): TGTGCCAGCAGCCTCGCGGGACGGAGTAACAATGTGCAGTTCTTC. Translating gives CASSLAGRSNNVQFF.

This clonotype was detected ten times or more. V gene TRBV6-5 combines with J gene TRBJ2-5; the D gene is possibly TRBD1 (6 bases). Trimming left V 6 bases short and J 5 bases short, with 10 bases between. The CDR3 sequence is 12 residues long. Germline V gene lookup returns CDR1 MNHEY and CDR2 SVGAGI. CDR3 in DNA: TGTGCCAGCAGGACAGGAAAGGAGACCCAGTACTTC. It translates to CASRTGKETQYF.

This clonotype was observed many times. The chain is built from TRBV10-3 and TRBJ2-7; D may correspond to TRBD1 or TRBD2 (5 bases each). Germline values: CDR1 ENHRY, CDR2 SYGVKD. This CDR3 is built from 16 residues. Deletions cut 3 bases from V and 0 bases from J, with 15 bases between. CDR3 nucleotides: TGTGCCATCAGTGAACCGGGGCACCTAAACTCCTACGAGCAGTACTTC. Protein: CAISEPGHLNSYEQYF.

This clonotype was seen a few times. Since a much larger clone is just one base distant, this may be a read error. The genes are TRBV6-2 or TRBV6-3 and TRBJ2-7, with 9 bases lining up with TRBD2. V lost 8 bases and J lost 5; bases outside the gene matches: 10. CDR1 and CDR2 from the germline V gene are MNHEY and SVGEGT. This CDR3 is built from 14 residues. The CDR3 bases are TGTGCCAGCTTCCGGAGCGGGGGGACCAACGAGCAGTACTTC. It is translated as CASFRSGGTNEQYF.

This chain links TRBV10-1 with TRBJ1-1; D may be TRBD1 (5 bases). The CDR3 runs 12 residues. V was shortened by 6 bases and J by 6 bases, with 11 bases between the two germline ends. Germline loops: CDR1 WNHNN, CDR2 SYGVQD (reference sequence). The DNA for the CDR3 is TGCGCCAGCAGCGGTGGGGGGGCTGAAGCTTTCTTT. Translating gives CASSGGGAEAFF.

Comment on this clonotype: A clone one base away is much larger, so this may be a read error. The CDR3 bases are TGTGCCAGCAACGTAGGGGACAGGATAATAAACATTCAGTACTTC. This encodes CASNVGDRIINIQYF. The V and J genes are TRBV9 and TRBJ2-4; 8 nucleotides agree with TRBD1. Germline CDR1 reads SGDLS; CDR2 reads YYNGEE. This CDR3 spans 15 amino acids.

This clonotype was counted ten times or more. The chain combines TRBV7-2 with TRBJ2-3; TRBD2 matches 8 bases. CDR1 and CDR2 (germline): SGHTA, FQGNSA. The CDR3 consists of 18 residues. V lost 2 bases, J lost 0 bases, and 10 bases stayed unmatched. CDR3: CASSLRLTSARSTDTQYF. CDR3 sequence (DNA): TGTGCCAGCAGCTTACGCCTGACTAGCGCAAGGAGCACAGATACGCAGTATTTT.

CDR3: CASSSQGDLPQHF. The CDR3 region has the DNA TGTGCCAGCAGTTCACAGGGGGATCTGCCCCAGCATTTT. The genes are TRBV6-5 and TRBJ1-5; 8 bases line up with TRBD1. V lost 4 bases, J lost 9 bases, and 5 bases stayed unmatched. Per the germline V gene, CDR1 is MNHEY and CDR2 is SVGAGI. The CDR3 spans 13 residues.

Remarks on this clonotype: A read error may be the cause here, since a much bigger clone is one base away. The chain has TRBV3-1 and TRBJ1-5; 8 positions agree with TRBD1. The CDR3 runs to 15 residues. Germline CDR1 and CDR2: LGHDT and YNNKEL (reference sequence). Trimming cost V 7 bases and J 0 bases; bases outside gene matches: 5. The chain's CDR3 is CASNLTGDSNQPQHF. CDR3 sequence (DNA): TGTGCCAGCAACCTGACAGGGGATAGCAATCAGCCCCAGCATTTT.